This record concerns one T cell receptor beta chain sequence. The data were obtained in a study of blood T cell repertoires in COVID-19. From germline, CDR1 is LGHNA and CDR2 YSLEER. The CDR3 totals 15 residues. Trimming stripped 0 bases from V and 2 bases from J, with 10 bases between. Sequencing used immunoSEQ multiplex PCR; TCRdb keeps in-frame clones, though not all of them. The repertoire holds some 400,000 clones, with 70% to 90% as singletons. Source material: peripheral blood. V is TRBV4-3 and J is TRBJ1-2; D might be TRBD1 (6 bases). The receptor's source is a woman between 25 and 40 years old with COVID-19, enrolled during active disease. CDR3 region: CASSQDPQGNYGYTF. CDR3 coding DNA: TGCGCCAGCAGCCAAGATCCGCAGGGGAACTATGGCTACACCTTC.